This T cell receptor (beta chain) was identified in a study of CD8+CD57+ T cells in acquired aplastic anemia (dated by TCRdb to 2016 to 2018). Describing the broader study: Extracted DNA from sorted CD4+ and CD8+ cells averaged around 3.2 ug, ranging from roughly 0.17 to 30 ug. For healthy donor samples, the average read count was approximately 10 million for CD4+ cells and 11 million to 14 million for CD8+ cells.

In this study, sorted CD4+ and CD8+ T cells from the blood of healthy subjects and of severe aplastic anemia patients had their TCR repertoires deep-sequenced. Ficoll-Paque density gradient centrifugation was used to isolate peripheral blood mononuclear cells. Before DNA extraction, CD4+ and CD8+ T cells were sorted with FACS or magnetic beads. Genomic DNA was used as template for profiling of TCR beta VDJ combinations and CDR3 sequences. TCR repertoire sequencing was run on an Illumina HiSeq 2000. From the authors' description of their analysis: Repertoires were assessed using TRBV/TRBJ rearrangement plots, CDR3 size and DJ length profiles, and Simpson's diversity index. Whichever DNA sequence was most abundant in the deep sequencing data was defined as the immunodominant clone. CDR3 amino acid sequences were screened for sharing across subjects and compared with published repertoires and the VDJdb database. The public reads were reanalyzed by TCRdb: fastp trimming at Q25, MiXCR alignment, in-frame beta chains only. Identical CDR3 proteins give one entry, which carries the most common genes and DNA. The V and J calls were determined by TCRdb, not by the authors. In this sample the table shows some 410,000 distinct CDR3 sequences, 65% to 75% of which occur a single time. The ten largest clones capture more than 3.5% of the sample.

Overall results and qualifications from the work: Patients and healthy controls showed no significant difference in CD8+ Simpson's diversity (P=0.060). Roughly 29 CD8+ CDR3 sequences were found to be shared between patients and controls, but these sequences appeared to be highly expressed in patients and within the immunodominant clones of the patients.

This clonotype occurred many times. Its cognate antigen has yet to be identified. No base quality information exists; no much larger clone differs at one position. Measured from the cysteine to the phenylalanine, the CDR3 is 15 residues long. Only CDR3 DNA is held: 45 bases, read in frame from base 1. CDR1 and CDR2, looked up from the germline V gene, are KGHSH and LQKENI. Between the V and J ends, shortened by 2 bases and 5 bases respectively, the junction contains 14 bases. Recombination joined TRBV18 with TRBJ2-3; a tentative D match to TRBD1 spans 5 bases. The sequenced sample was sorted CD4+, CD8+, or CD8+CD57+ T cells (not recorded which) from PBMCs. The receptor was derived from a human donor in good health, serving as a control. The DNA is as follows: TGTGCCAGCTCACCATCCTTCAGGGCCATAGATACGCAGTATTTT. Its amino acids are CASSPSFRAIDTQYF.